This TCR beta chain comes out of a study of OX40 agonist ivuxolimab in advanced cancers. About the study: Each patient was given ivuxolimab into a vein every 2 weeks, at 0.01 to 10 mg/kg. Two patients with cutaneous melanoma and one with hepatocellular carcinoma, three in total, showed partial responses. Patients enrolled in dose escalation were diagnosed with hepatocellular carcinoma, melanoma, renal cell or head and neck cancer. The study, taken as a whole, reports: Fewer expanded clones were found on average in CD4+ than in CD8+ T cells.

Germline V gene sequence: CDR1 MDHEN, CDR2 SYDVKM. CDR3 length: 17 amino acids. V lost 5 bases and J lost 8, with 25 bases in between. TCRdb's table, derived via immunoSEQ multiplex PCR, lists solely in-frame clones and lacks some. The sample contains roughly 100,000 clones, about nine tenths of which appear only once. Turning to this clone: Its antigen is still unknown.

The gene calls are TRBV28 and TRBJ1-5; maybe TRBD1 (6 bases). Sequenced here: CD4+ or CD8+ T cells sorted from blood, sampled in a trial of the OX40 agonist ivuxolimab. The sequence was collected from an adult with an advanced solid tumor such as melanoma, head and neck, liver or kidney cancer. Written as DNA, the CDR3 is TGTGCCAGCAGTGGAGCAGGGGAAATTCTTGCCGATAAGCCCCAGCATTTT. This codes for CASSGAGEILADKPQHF.